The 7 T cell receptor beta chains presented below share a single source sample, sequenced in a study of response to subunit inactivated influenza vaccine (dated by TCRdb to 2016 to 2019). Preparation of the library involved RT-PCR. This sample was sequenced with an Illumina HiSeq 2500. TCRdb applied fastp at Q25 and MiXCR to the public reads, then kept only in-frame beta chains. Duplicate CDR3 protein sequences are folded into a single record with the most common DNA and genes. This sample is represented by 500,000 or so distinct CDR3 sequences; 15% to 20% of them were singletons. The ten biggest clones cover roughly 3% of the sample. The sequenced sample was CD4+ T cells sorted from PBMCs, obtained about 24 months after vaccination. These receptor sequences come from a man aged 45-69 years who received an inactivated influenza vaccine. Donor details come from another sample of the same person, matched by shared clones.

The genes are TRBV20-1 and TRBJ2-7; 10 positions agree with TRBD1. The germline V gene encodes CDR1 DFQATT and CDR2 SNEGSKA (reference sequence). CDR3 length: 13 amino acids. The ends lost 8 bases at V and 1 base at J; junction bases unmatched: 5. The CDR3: CSLPGQGSYEQYF. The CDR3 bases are TGCAGTTTGCCGGGACAGGGGTCCTACGAGCAGTACTTC.

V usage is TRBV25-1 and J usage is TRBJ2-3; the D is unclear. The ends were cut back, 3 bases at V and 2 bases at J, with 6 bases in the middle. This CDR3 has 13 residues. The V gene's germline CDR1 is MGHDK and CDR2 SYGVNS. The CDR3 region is CASSDYYTDTQYF. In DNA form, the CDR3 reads TGTGCCAGCAGTGACTATTACACAGATACGCAGTATTTT.

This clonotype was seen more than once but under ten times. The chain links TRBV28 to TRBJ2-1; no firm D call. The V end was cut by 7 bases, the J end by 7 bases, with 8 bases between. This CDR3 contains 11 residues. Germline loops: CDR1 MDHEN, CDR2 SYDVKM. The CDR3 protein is CASNRLNEQFF. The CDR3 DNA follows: TGTGCCAGCAATCGATTGAATGAGCAGTTCTTC. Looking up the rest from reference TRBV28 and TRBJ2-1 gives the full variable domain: DVKVTQSSRYLVKRTGEKVFLECVQDMDHENMFWYRQDPGLGLRLIYFSYDVKMKEKGDIPEGYSVSREKKERFSLILESASTNQTSMYLCASNRLNEQFFGPGTRLTVL.

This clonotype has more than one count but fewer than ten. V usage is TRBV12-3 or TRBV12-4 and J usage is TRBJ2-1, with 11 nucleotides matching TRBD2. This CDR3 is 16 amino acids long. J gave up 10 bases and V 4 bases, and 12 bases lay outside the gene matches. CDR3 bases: TGTGCCAGCAGTTCCATGACTAGCGGGGAGTCGAAAGAGCAGTTCTTC. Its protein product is CASSSMTSGESKEQFF.

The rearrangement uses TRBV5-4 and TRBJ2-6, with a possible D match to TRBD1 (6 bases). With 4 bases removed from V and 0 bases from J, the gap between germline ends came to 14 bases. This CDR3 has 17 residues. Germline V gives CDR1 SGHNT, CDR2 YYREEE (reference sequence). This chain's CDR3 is CASSPPGQISGANVLTF. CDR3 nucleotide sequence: TGTGCCAGCAGCCCACCCGGACAGATCTCTGGGGCCAACGTCCTGACTTTC.

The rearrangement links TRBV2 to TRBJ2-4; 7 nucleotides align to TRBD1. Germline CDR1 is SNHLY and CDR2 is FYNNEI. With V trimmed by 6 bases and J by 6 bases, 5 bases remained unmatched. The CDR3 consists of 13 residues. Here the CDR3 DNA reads TGTGCCAGCAGATTGACAGGGAGAAACATTCAGTACTTC. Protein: CASRLTGRNIQYF. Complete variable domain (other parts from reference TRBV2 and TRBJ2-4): EPEVTQTPSHQVTQMGQEVILRCVPISNHLYFYWYRQILGQKVEFLVSFYNNEISEKSEIFDDQFSVERPDGSNFTLKIRSTKLEDSAMYFCASRLTGRNIQYFGAGTRLSVL.

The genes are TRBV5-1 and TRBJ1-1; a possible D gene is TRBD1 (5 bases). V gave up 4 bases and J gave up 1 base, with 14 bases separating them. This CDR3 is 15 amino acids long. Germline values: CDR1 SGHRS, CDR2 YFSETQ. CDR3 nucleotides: TGCGCCAGCAGCCCGACCAGAGGGGAGAACACTGAAGCTTTCTTT. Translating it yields CASSPTRGENTEAFF. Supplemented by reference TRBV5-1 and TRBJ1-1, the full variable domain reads KAGVTQTPRYLIKTRGQQVTLSCSPISGHRSVSWYQQTPGQGLQFLFEYFSETQRNKGNFPGRFSGRQFSNSRSEMNVSTLELGDSALYLCASSPTRGENTEAFFGQGTRLTVV.